The 25 T cell receptor beta chains reported below all come from one sample, sequenced in a study of T-cell reconstitution after alpha-beta-depleted transplantation in children (dated by TCRdb to about 2016). Receptor amplification or capture employed PCR. TCRdb lists the instrument as Illumina HiSeq 2500. To normalize quantification of the TCRbeta repertoire, the TCR libraries were built with molecular barcoding that relied on unique molecular identifiers. The public reads were reanalyzed by TCRdb: fastp trimming at Q25, MiXCR alignment, in-frame beta chains only. CDR3 protein duplicates are merged, each entry listing the most common genes and DNA. Here the sample has 580,000 or so distinct CDR3 sequences; more than 20% occur a single time. The ten largest make up less than 15% of the sample. The treatment or condition label, as the study defines it: allogeneic hematopoietic cell transplantation with graft depleted of TCRalphabeta T cells and CD19 B cells.

The starting material was PBMCs, mostly from graft donor cells, obtained 360 days after TCRalphabeta/CD19-depleted stem cell transplant. The origin of the receptors is a boy younger than two who had a stem cell transplant for acute myeloid leukemia, so the T cells may come from the graft donor.

This clonotype appeared many times. The chain links TRBV4-3 to TRBJ2-1; tentative D call: TRBD1 (6 bases). V lost 0 bases to trimming and J lost 6 bases, with 12 bases between them. The germline CDR1 and CDR2 sequences are LGHNA and YSLEER. The CDR3 has 15 residues. Here the CDR3 reads CASSQDRGASNEQFF. The CDR3 bases are TGCGCCAGCAGCCAAGACAGGGGCGCTAGCAATGAGCAGTTCTTC.

This clonotype was observed a handful of times. The chain uses TRBV20-1 and TRBJ1-4; weak D call: TRBD1 (6 bases). The CDR3 spans 14 residues. The germline CDR1 and CDR2 sequences are DFQATT and SNEGSKA (reference sequence). Between the trimmed V and J ends, which lost 0 bases and 10 bases, there was a span of 15 bases. CDR3 residues: CSARDHGWGAKLFF. The CDR3 region has the DNA TGCAGTGCTAGAGATCATGGGTGGGGGGCAAAACTGTTTTTT.

This clonotype occurred many times. V is TRBV5-1 and J is TRBJ2-5, with D perhaps matching TRBD2 (6 bases). Trimming left V 4 bases short and J 2 bases short, with 15 bases between. The CDR3 runs 15 residues. Germline V gene data show CDR1 as SGHRS and CDR2 as YFSETQ. The CDR3 loop is CASSLPPSGQETQYF. The CDR3 DNA reads as TGCGCCAGCAGCCTACCCCCCAGCGGGCAAGAGACCCAGTACTTC.

This clonotype has only a few counts. The J gene is TRBJ2-7, the V gene TRBV29-1, with 12 bases lining up with TRBD2. The germline gives CDR1 SQVTM, CDR2 ANQGSEA. CDR3 size: 14 residues. The V and J ends lost 1 base and 5 bases, in that order; junction bases with no gene match: 3. CDR3 residues: CSVEGLAGAHEQYF. In DNA form, the CDR3 reads TGCAGCGTTGAAGGACTAGCGGGGGCCCACGAGCAGTACTTC.

This clonotype was observed a handful of times. This rearrangement joins TRBV12-3 or TRBV12-4 to TRBJ2-7, with D perhaps TRBD1 (6 bases). The CDR3 extends over 16 amino acids. V lost 6 bases and J 4 bases, leaving 22 bases between the germline ends. The CDR3 DNA follows: TGTGCCAGCAGATCAAACGAACAGGGATTGGGGTACGAGCAGTACTTC. Its translation is CASRSNEQGLGYEQYF.

This clonotype appeared many times. V is TRBV29-1 and J is TRBJ2-4, with unresolved D. CDR3 length: 13 amino acids. Deletions cut 4 bases from V and 8 bases from J, with 15 bases between. The germline CDR1 and CDR2 sequences are SQVTM and ANQGSEA. Here the CDR3 DNA reads TGCAGCGTTGGTTCTAGGTCGTTGGACATTCAGTACTTC. Amino acid sequence: CSVGSRSLDIQYF.

About this clonotype: A much more abundant neighbour one base away suggests this may be a read error. V and J are TRBV2 and TRBJ2-2; 8 bases map to TRBD2. Per germline, CDR1 SNHLY and CDR2 FYNNEI. The CDR3 loop spans 15 amino acids. Trimming took 5 bases from V and 4 from J; bases not matched to a gene: 6. This CDR3 is CASSQIAGPTGELFF. The CDR3 bases are TGTGCCAGCAGTCAAATAGCGGGGCCCACCGGGGAGCTGTTTTTT.

This clonotype was recorded a few times. The chain has TRBV6-5 and TRBJ2-1, with 9 bases identical to TRBD2. CDR3 length: 17 residues. V lost 2 bases to trimming and J lost 9 bases; unmatched junction nucleotides: 14. Looked up from germline, CDR1 is MNHEY and CDR2 is SVGAGI. CDR3 DNA sequence: TGTGCCAGCAGTTACACTATCGGCGGGGGGGCCGAGGCTGAGCAGTTCTTC. Encoded protein: CASSYTIGGGAEAEQFF.

This clonotype was recorded once. The chain has TRBV28 and TRBJ2-5, with D perhaps matching TRBD2 (7 bases). The germline V gene has CDR1 MDHEN and CDR2 SYDVKM. This CDR3 contains 14 residues. CDR3 region: CAGGGGVMQETQYF. In DNA, the CDR3 is TGTGCTGGGGGGGGCGGGGTAATGCAAGAGACCCAGTACTTC. Full variable domain (outside the CDR3, taken from reference TRBV28 and TRBJ2-5): DVKVTQSSRYLVKRTGEKVFLECVQDMDHENMFWYRQDPGLGLRLIYFSYDVKMKEKGDIPEGYSVSREKKERFSLILESASTNQTSMYLCAGGGGVMQETQYFGPGTRLLVL.

There are many counts of this clonotype. The chain has TRBV29-1 and TRBJ2-3, with D unresolved. The germline gives CDR1 SQVTM, CDR2 ANQGSEA. The CDR3 contains 11 residues. V was clipped by 6 bases and J by 3 bases, with 7 bases between them. CDR3 bases: TGCAGCGTAGAGATTACAGATACGCAGTATTTT. Protein product: CSVEITDTQYF.

This chain connects TRBV4-3 to TRBJ2-7; no clear D gene. V lost 0 bases and J lost 4, with 10 bases in between. The germline gives CDR1 LGHNA, CDR2 YSLEER. The CDR3 has 14 amino acids. The CDR3 DNA sequence: TGCGCCAGCAGCCAAGATCTCAAGGAATACGAGCAGTACTTC. As protein: CASSQDLKEYEQYF.

The chain uses TRBV20-1 and TRBJ2-7, with a possible D match to TRBD2 (5 bases). The CDR3 has 15 amino acids. The V end lost 3 bases, the J end lost 0 bases, and 15 bases lay between the germline ends. CDR1 and CDR2 from the germline V gene are DFQATT and SNEGSKA (reference sequence). The CDR3 loop reads CSASAGPLFSYEQYV. In DNA form, the CDR3 reads TGCAGTGCTAGTGCGGGTCCTCTCTTCTCCTACGAGCAGTACGTC.

The chain employs TRBV5-8 and TRBJ2-2, with D unclear. V lost 1 base to trimming and J lost 5 bases, with 9 bases between them. The CDR3 covers 14 residues. In germline, CDR1 is SGHTS, CDR2 YDEGEE. This CDR3 is CASSLRSITGELFF. The DNA for the CDR3 is TGTGCCAGCAGCTTGCGCTCGATAACCGGGGAGCTGTTTTTT.

In this sample, this clonotype turned up a few times. The rearrangement links TRBV20-1 to TRBJ2-1; TRBD2 matches 14 bases. Germline V gene data show CDR1 as DFQATT and CDR2 as SNEGSKA (reference sequence). V was pared by 3 bases and J by 11 bases, with 6 bases of the junction left unmatched. The CDR3 covers 14 residues. This CDR3 is CSARGTSGGPQQFF. The DNA for the CDR3 is TGCAGTGCTAGGGGGACTAGCGGGGGCCCTCAGCAGTTCTTC.

The chain is built from TRBV5-6 and TRBJ2-5; 11 nucleotides agree with TRBD2. Losses at the gene ends were 4 bases for V and 8 bases for J; bases not matched to a gene: 10. From germline, CDR1 is SGHDT and CDR2 YYEEEE. This CDR3 is 15 amino acids long. CDR3 sequence: CASSATLAGDGTQYF. For the CDR3, the DNA is TGTGCCAGCAGCGCCACACTAGCGGGGGATGGAACCCAGTACTTC.

This rearrangement joins TRBV20-1 to TRBJ2-1, with a weak D call TRBD1 (6 bases). This CDR3 comprises 14 residues. The germline V gene has CDR1 DFQATT and CDR2 SNEGSKA (reference sequence). Trimming pared 1 base from V and 9 bases from J, leaving 16 bases between. The DNA for the CDR3 is TGCAGTGCTAGAGCCCTCAGGGGATCGAGTGAGCAGTTCTTC. Amino acid sequence: CSARALRGSSEQFF.

This clonotype was observed a handful of times. This chain uses TRBV18 with TRBJ2-6; D call uncertain. This CDR3 is 17 amino acids long. V dropped 3 bases and J dropped 0 bases, with 12 bases sitting between them. CDR1 is KGHSH and CDR2 is LQKENI in the germline V gene. CDR3 bases: TGTGCCAGCTCACCGTTGGGGATTTCCTCTGGGGCCAACGTCCTGACTTTC. This sequence encodes CASSPLGISSGANVLTF.

The chain joins TRBV27 to TRBJ2-3; the match to TRBD1 covers 8 bases. Looked up from germline, CDR1 is MNHEY and CDR2 is SMNVEV (reference sequence). This CDR3 comprises 15 residues. Losses at the gene ends were 6 bases for V and 4 bases for J; bases not matched to a gene: 9. CDR3 amino acids: CASSIDRGPPDTQYF. CDR3 sequence (DNA): TGTGCCAGCAGCATAGACAGGGGCCCACCAGATACGCAGTATTTT.

This clonotype was recorded at least ten times. The rearrangement links TRBV20-1 to TRBJ2-7; D is ambiguous. CDR1 is DFQATT, CDR2 SNEGSKA, per germline (reference sequence). The CDR3 sequence is 13 residues long. The V end lost 3 bases, the J end lost 2 bases, and 11 bases lay between the germline ends. The CDR3 DNA reads as TGCAGTGCTAGTTCCCACGCCACCTACGAGCAGTACTTC. It translates to CSASSHATYEQYF.

At least ten counts were recorded for this clonotype. V is TRBV20-1 and J is TRBJ2-7, with D perhaps matching TRBD2 (5 bases). The germline V gene encodes CDR1 DFQATT and CDR2 SNEGSKA (reference sequence). CDR3 length: 15 amino acids. V lost 6 bases, J lost 5 bases, and 23 bases lay in between. The CDR3 protein is CSAGMRAPGGDEQYF. The CDR3 nucleotides are TGCAGTGCCGGGATGAGAGCCCCAGGTGGCGACGAGCAGTACTTC.

Only a few counts were recorded for this clonotype. The chain combines TRBV2 with TRBJ2-7; D remains unclear. The CDR3 consists of 16 residues. The V end lost 6 bases, the J end lost 3 bases, and 21 bases lay between the germline ends. Germline-derived CDR1 and CDR2 are SNHLY and FYNNEI. In DNA form, the CDR3 reads TGTGCCAGCAGAGAACTTGACTCGCCAACTTACTACGAGCAGTACTTC. Translated, it gives CASRELDSPTYYEQYF.

This clonotype was observed at least ten times. V and J are TRBV7-7 and TRBJ2-5; D unclear. The length of the CDR3 is 13 residues. The germline V gene encodes CDR1 SSHAT and CDR2 FNYEAQ (reference sequence). The V gene lost 3 bases and the J gene lost 2 bases, with 7 bases spanning the gap. The CDR3 sequence is CASSFVEQETQYF. The CDR3 bases are TGTGCCAGCAGCTTTGTCGAACAAGAGACCCAGTACTTC.

This clonotype was seen a few times. J is TRBJ1-5 and V is TRBV20-1, with D hard to call. From germline, CDR1 is DFQATT and CDR2 SNEGSKA (reference sequence). CDR3 length: 15 residues. The V and J ends lost 6 bases and 6 bases respectively, with 21 bases between them. The CDR3 region has the DNA TGCAGTGCCAAGGCGGGAATCCCCTTGGGTCAGCCCCAGCATTTT. Translation gives CSAKAGIPLGQPQHF.

This clonotype was detected many times. The chain joins TRBV7-9 to TRBJ1-1; D remains unclear. The CDR3 runs to 15 residues. Trimming removed 1 base at V and 1 base at J, with 10 bases between. CDR1 is SEHNR, CDR2 FQNEAQ, per germline (reference sequence). The CDR3 bases are TGTGCCAGCAGCTTAGTTATAGGGCCGAACACTGAAGCTTTCTTT. It yields the protein CASSLVIGPNTEAFF.

V is TRBV5-1 and J is TRBJ2-1, with 15 bases matching TRBD2. CDR1 SGHRS and CDR2 YFSETQ come from the germline V gene. Trimming at V came to 3 bases and at J to 11 bases, leaving 12 bases not matched to a gene. This CDR3 spans 17 amino acids. The CDR3 DNA reads TGCGCCAGCAGCTCCATGGGGTATGGACTAGCGGGGGGGCAGCAGTTCTTC. Translated: CASSSMGYGLAGGQQFF.